These 21 T cell receptor beta chains were all obtained from the same sample, sequenced in a study of Ad26.COV2.S vaccination and SARS-CoV-2 variants. Sequenced by immunoSEQ multiplex PCR; TCRdb stores in-frame clones only, minus some. Among a few hundred thousand clones listed, around four fifths were seen once. Described treatment: around 19 received Ad26.COV2.S at low or high dose, single or two shots; 5 received placebo; per-sample allocation not given. At day 63 after the first vaccine or placebo injection, samples were drawn. Material: peripheral blood, obtained in a trial of Ad26.COV2.S vaccine versus placebo. The source is a person between 18 and 65 years old who received the Ad26.COV2.S COVID-19 vaccine or a placebo.

The chain is built from TRBV5-4 and TRBJ2-3; 14 nucleotides match TRBD2. The CDR3 consists of 16 residues. The V gene end was trimmed by 1 base and the J gene end by 5 bases; junction bases not matched to a gene: 3. Germline assignment: CDR1 SGHNT and CDR2 YYREEE (reference sequence). The CDR3 here is CASSLPGLAGGDTQYF. In DNA, the CDR3 is TGTGCCAGCAGCTTGCCCGGACTAGCGGGGGGAGATACGCAGTATTTT.

V gene TRBV7-2 combines with J gene TRBJ2-1; 12 bases map to TRBD2. CDR1 is SGHTA, CDR2 FQGNSA, per germline. This CDR3 has 16 amino acids. V lost 4 bases to trimming and J lost 2 bases; unmatched junction nucleotides: 3. The CDR3 nucleotides read TGTGCCAGCAGCTCTAGCGGGGGGGATCCCTACAATGAGCAGTTCTTC. Encoded protein: CASSSSGGDPYNEQFF.

The chain uses TRBV2 and TRBJ2-5; 12 bases align to TRBD2. The CDR3 loop spans 13 amino acids. J was trimmed by 9 bases and V by 6 bases; bases with no gene match: 5. CDR1 and CDR2 from the germline V gene are SNHLY and FYNNEI. CDR3 in DNA: TGTGCCAGCAGACAAACTAGCGGGAGGTCCCAGTACTTC. Protein: CASRQTSGRSQYF.

V is TRBV27 and J is TRBJ2-7; TRBD1 might be the D (5 bases). V lost 6 bases and J 2 bases, leaving 11 bases between the germline ends. The CDR3 consists of 13 residues. From germline, CDR1 is MNHEY and CDR2 SMNVEV (reference sequence). The CDR3 DNA reads as TGTGCCAGCAGACAAACAGGCACCTACGAGCAGTACTTC. Encoded protein: CASRQTGTYEQYF.

The rearrangement uses TRBV5-1 and TRBJ1-1; no clear D. Germline assignment: CDR1 SGHRS and CDR2 YFSETQ. V was clipped by 0 bases and J by 7 bases, with 16 bases between them. The CDR3 sequence is 15 residues long. This CDR3 reads CASSLGGVRRGEAFF. The DNA of the CDR3 is TGCGCCAGCAGCTTGGGTGGGGTCAGGCGGGGTGAAGCTTTCTTT. Based on the CDR3 plus reference TRBV5-1 and TRBJ1-1, the full variable domain is KAGVTQTPRYLIKTRGQQVTLSCSPISGHRSVSWYQQTPGQGLQFLFEYFSETQRNKGNFPGRFSGRQFSNSRSEMNVSTLELGDSALYLCASSLGGVRRGEAFFGQGTRLTVV.

This chain uses TRBV5-1 with TRBJ2-5, with 8 bases lining up with TRBD2. The CDR3 is made up of 17 amino acids. V was pared by 4 bases and J by 0 bases, with 11 bases of the junction left unmatched. The germline CDR1 and CDR2 sequences are SGHRS and YFSETQ. CDR3 nucleotides: TGCGCCAGCAGCCGAGGGACCGGGAGGGGGGACCAAGAGACCCAGTACTTC. Residues: CASSRGTGRGDQETQYF. The full variable domain, completed using reference TRBV5-1 and TRBJ2-5, is KAGVTQTPRYLIKTRGQQVTLSCSPISGHRSVSWYQQTPGQGLQFLFEYFSETQRNKGNFPGRFSGRQFSNSRSEMNVSTLELGDSALYLCASSRGTGRGDQETQYFGPGTRLLVL.

V and J are TRBV7-9 and TRBJ2-7, with a possible D match to TRBD2 (5 bases). V shed 5 bases and J shed 3 bases, with 14 bases lying between them. The CDR3 length is 14 residues. Germline V gives CDR1 SEHNR, CDR2 FQNEAQ (reference sequence). CDR3 sequence: CASSARNRDYEQYF. In DNA, the CDR3 is TGTGCCAGCAGCGCGAGAAACCGGGACTACGAGCAGTACTTC.

The genes are TRBV2 and TRBJ2-3; D not certain. This CDR3 comprises 12 residues. CDR1 and CDR2 (germline): SNHLY, FYNNEI. V lost 3 bases and J 3 bases, leaving 4 bases between the germline ends. The CDR3, as DNA: TGTGCCAGCAGTGATTGGACAGATACGCAGTATTTT. It specifies CASSDWTDTQYF.

This chain connects TRBV6-2 or TRBV6-3 to TRBJ1-2; D uncertain. CDR3 length equals 13 residues. The germline CDR1 and CDR2 sequences are MNHEY and SVGEGT. Trimming stripped 4 bases from V and 0 bases from J, with 6 bases between. The CDR3 region has the DNA TGTGCCAGCAGTTCACAGTCTAACTATGGCTACACCTTC. Translation: CASSSQSNYGYTF.

V usage is TRBV4-2 and J usage is TRBJ2-7; TRBD1 matches at 9 bases. This CDR3 has 17 residues. From germline, CDR1 is LGHNA and CDR2 YNFKEQ. The ends lost 2 bases at V and 0 bases at J; junction bases unmatched: 8. The CDR3 loop is CASSQPATGGSSYEQYF. In DNA form, the CDR3 reads TGTGCCAGCAGCCAACCTGCGACAGGGGGTAGCTCCTACGAGCAGTACTTC.

This clone was counted a few times. The chain has TRBV5-1 and TRBJ2-3; weak D call: TRBD2 (6 bases). Germline CDR1 SGHRS, CDR2 YFSETQ. CDR3 size: 14 residues. V lost 1 base to trimming and J lost 2 bases, with 8 bases between them. This CDR3 reads CASSLLAATDTQYF. Written as DNA, the CDR3 is TGCGCCAGCAGCTTGTTAGCGGCCACAGATACGCAGTATTTT.

The chain employs TRBV5-6 and TRBJ1-6, with D hard to call. The CDR3 sequence is 12 residues long. V was cut by 0 bases and J by 9 bases, with 4 bases left in between. In germline, CDR1 is SGHDT, CDR2 YYEEEE. The CDR3 spells CASSLGRSPLHF. CDR3 nucleotides: TGTGCCAGCAGCTTGGGACGTTCACCCCTCCACTTT.

V is TRBV21-1 and J is TRBJ2-7. TRBV21-1 is noted as a pseudogene. CDR3 length: 9 amino acids. The CDR3 loop is CASRNEQYF. The CDR3 DNA sequence: TGTGCCAGCAGGAACGAGCAGTACTTC.

This clone was counted a single time. CDR3 in DNA: TGTGCCAGCAGAATAGCGGGAGAGCGGAAAGAGACCCAGTACTTC. This translates into CASRIAGERKETQYF. The V gene is TRBV5-5, the J gene TRBJ2-5; 9 bases agree with TRBD2. There are 15 residues in the CDR3. V lost 5 bases to trimming and J lost 3 bases; unmatched junction nucleotides: 8. In germline, CDR1 is SGHKS, CDR2 YYEKEE (reference sequence). Supplemented by reference TRBV5-5 and TRBJ2-5, the full variable domain reads DAGVTQSPTHLIKTRGQQVTLRCSPISGHKSVSWYQQVLGQGPQFIFQYYEKEERGRGNFPDRFSARQFPNYSSELNVNALLLGDSALYLCASRIAGERKETQYFGPGTRLLVL.

J is TRBJ1-2 and V is TRBV15; 7 nucleotides line up with TRBD1. The germline gives CDR1 LNHNV, CDR2 YYDKDF (reference sequence). V lost 4 bases to trimming and J lost 5 bases; unmatched junction nucleotides: 10. The CDR3 has 15 amino acids. The DNA for the CDR3 is TGTGCCACCAGCACTCACAGGGGAGCGGGGTATGGCTACACCTTC. As protein: CATSTHRGAGYGYTF.

The chain couples TRBV24-1 to TRBJ2-3, with D maybe TRBD1 (5 bases). The germline V gene has CDR1 KGHDR and CDR2 SFDVKD. The V end was cut by 3 bases, the J end by 2 bases, with 14 bases between. The CDR3 extends over 16 amino acids. For the CDR3, the DNA is TGTGCCACCAGTGATGACAATACAGGCTTCACAGATACGCAGTATTTT. Encoded protein: CATSDDNTGFTDTQYF.

This chain joins TRBV9 and TRBJ1-4, with D uncertain. This CDR3 is 16 amino acids long. The germline V gene has CDR1 SGDLS and CDR2 YYNGEE. Trimming shortened V by 3 bases and J by 0 bases, and 12 bases separated the two germline ends. Written as DNA, the CDR3 is TGTGCCAGCAGCGAAGACACGGTAGCAACTAATGAAAAACTGTTTTTT. Amino acid sequence: CASSEDTVATNEKLFF.

This chain connects TRBV27 to TRBJ2-5; TRBD2 matches at 10 bases. CDR1 MNHEY and CDR2 SMNVEV come from the germline V gene (reference sequence). The CDR3 length is 15 residues. Germline trimming cut 5 bases from V and 1 base from J; bases unmatched to any gene: 4. Written as DNA, the CDR3 is TGTGCCAGCAGTCCCTGGACTAGCGGCCAAGAGACCCAGTACTTC. Protein product: CASSPWTSGQETQYF.

This clone was picked up a small number of times. The CDR3 DNA sequence: TGCGCCAGCAGCTTGGAGATGGGTCCAACTTACGAGCAGTACTTC. Translating it yields CASSLEMGPTYEQYF. The chain links TRBV5-1 to TRBJ2-7; D uncertain. This CDR3 contains 15 residues. Germline V gene lookup returns CDR1 SGHRS and CDR2 YFSETQ. The ends were cut back, 0 bases at V and 4 bases at J, with 14 bases in the middle.

The table lists this clone with a count of one. V usage is TRBV7-2 and J usage is TRBJ2-7; TRBD1 aligns across 10 bases. From germline, CDR1 is SGHTA and CDR2 FQGNSA. V was pared by 5 bases and J by 4 bases, with 8 bases of the junction left unmatched. The CDR3 consists of 15 residues. The CDR3: CASSTRQGASYEQYF. The CDR3 coding sequence is TGTGCCAGCAGCACCAGACAGGGGGCGTCATACGAGCAGTACTTC.

The V and J genes are TRBV7-6 and TRBJ1-6; no clear D. The CDR3 extends over 15 amino acids. CDR1 is SGHVS, CDR2 FNYEAQ, per germline. V shed 5 bases and J shed 0 bases, with 8 bases lying between them. The CDR3 loop is CASSRESSYNSPLHF. For the CDR3, the DNA is TGTGCCAGCAGCCGCGAAAGCTCCTATAATTCACCCCTCCACTTT.